Included here is one TCR beta chain sequence, with context. Patients sequenced had flow cytometry evidence of CD8+CD57+ cell expansion. Genomic DNA served as template for TCR beta VDJ and CDR3 profiling. Using its own MiXCR run on the reads, TCRdb lists one record per CDR3 protein. This sample yields some 200,000 distinct CDR3 sequences, of which around three fifths are seen a single time; roughly 64% belongs to the top ten. Germline-derived CDR1 and CDR2 are SGHTA and FQGNSA. The CDR3 runs to 11 residues. The germline V and J ends were trimmed by 3 bases and 7 bases, with 3 bases remaining between them. This specimen comes from a study of CD8+CD57+ T cells in acquired aplastic anemia.

This receptor was taken from a human donor with aplastic anemia. This chain joins TRBV7-2 and TRBJ2-2; D gene unclear. Sample: sorted CD4+, CD8+, or CD8+CD57+ T cells (not recorded which) from PBMCs. The DNA for the CDR3 is TGTGCCAGCAGCTTCCACGGGGAGCTGTTTTTT. This sequence encodes CASSFHGELFF.